These 8 T cell receptor beta chains share one sample of origin, sequenced in a study of blood T cell repertoires in COVID-19. The data were produced by immunoSEQ multiplex PCR, yet TCRdb's version contains in-frame clones alone and is incomplete. The sample carries about 200,000 clones, roughly 83% recorded once. The sequencing input was PBMCs or T cells enriched from blood (not recorded which). These receptors all stem from a man in his forties with acute COVID-19.

The chain recombines TRBV28 with TRBJ2-7; weak D call: TRBD1 (5 bases). Germline V gene sequence: CDR1 MDHEN, CDR2 SYDVKM. The CDR3 is 13 amino acids. V shed 5 bases and J shed 7 bases, with 15 bases lying between them. The CDR3 loop reads CASSETALREQYF. CDR3 in DNA: TGTGCCAGCAGTGAGACAGCCCTACGGGAGCAGTACTTC.

V usage is TRBV28 and J usage is TRBJ2-5, with TRBD2 matching over 13 bases. The V segment lost 5 bases and the J segment 5 bases; nucleotides outside the gene matches: 11. This CDR3 is built from 17 residues. The V gene's germline CDR1 is MDHEN and CDR2 SYDVKM. DNA of the CDR3: TGTGCCAGCAGTCCACCGGGACTAGCGGGAAGAAAGGAGACCCAGTACTTC. As protein: CASSPPGLAGRKETQYF.

The V and J genes are TRBV29-1 and TRBJ2-5; 10 bases are shared with TRBD2. CDR1 and CDR2 (germline): SQVTM, ANQGSEA. The CDR3 extends over 18 amino acids. V was pared by 7 bases and J by 7 bases, with 24 bases of the junction left unmatched. CDR3 DNA: TGCAGCGGGATATCTAATAAAGGGGTGCTAGCGGGAGTCTTGACCCAGTACTTC. It yields the protein CSGISNKGVLAGVLTQYF.

The rearrangement links TRBV10-3 to TRBJ2-1; maybe TRBD2 (6 bases). The V end was cut by 9 bases, the J end by 10 bases, with 16 bases between. This CDR3 comprises 12 residues. Per germline, CDR1 ENHRY and CDR2 SYGVKD. CDR3 amino acids: CAIRAEGREQFF. In DNA form, the CDR3 reads TGTGCCATTCGCGCGGAGGGTAGGGAGCAGTTCTTC.

The V gene is TRBV3-1 (or the pseudogene TRBV3-2), the J gene TRBJ1-2; D remains unclear. V was cut by 4 bases and J by 8 bases, with 14 bases left in between. The CDR3 has 13 residues. Germline assignment: CDR1 LGHDT and CDR2 YNNKEL (reference sequence). The CDR3 DNA is TGTGCCAGCAGCCTCCCCAACACGTGGGGCTACACCTTC. Amino acids: CASSLPNTWGYTF.

CDR3 sequence reads: CAISDRLAGPTSYNEQFF. Written as DNA, the CDR3 is TGTGCCATCAGTGATCGACTAGCGGGGCCGACCTCCTACAATGAGCAGTTCTTC. The chain joins TRBV10-3 to TRBJ2-1; 11 bases are shared with TRBD2. Per the germline V gene, CDR1 is ENHRY and CDR2 is SYGVKD. With 3 bases clipped from V and 0 bases from J, the junction kept 7 bases outside the gene matches. The CDR3 consists of 18 residues.

V is TRBV29-1 and J is TRBJ1-1; no firm D call. The length of the CDR3 is 13 residues. Germline V gene data show CDR1 as SQVTM and CDR2 as ANQGSEA. With 2 bases removed from V and 4 bases from J, the gap between germline ends came to 11 bases. CDR3 amino acids: CSVEQEKGTEAFF. CDR3 sequence (DNA): TGCAGCGTTGAACAGGAAAAAGGCACTGAAGCTTTCTTT. Based on the CDR3 plus reference TRBV29-1 and TRBJ1-1, the full variable domain is SAVISQKPSRDICQRGTSLTIQCQVDSQVTMMFWYRQQPGQSLTLIATANQGSEATYESGFVIDKFPISRPNLTFSTLTVSNMSPEDSSIYLCSVEQEKGTEAFFGQGTRLTVV.

This clone was recorded only once. This chain links TRBV5-1 with TRBJ1-1; maybe TRBD1 (5 bases). The CDR3 is 15 amino acids. Germline loops: CDR1 SGHRS, CDR2 YFSETQ. The V end was cut by 4 bases, the J end by 2 bases, with 15 bases between. CDR3 loop: CASSASGRVNTEAFF. CDR3 nucleotide sequence: TGCGCCAGCAGCGCCTCGGGCAGGGTAAACACTGAAGCTTTCTTT.